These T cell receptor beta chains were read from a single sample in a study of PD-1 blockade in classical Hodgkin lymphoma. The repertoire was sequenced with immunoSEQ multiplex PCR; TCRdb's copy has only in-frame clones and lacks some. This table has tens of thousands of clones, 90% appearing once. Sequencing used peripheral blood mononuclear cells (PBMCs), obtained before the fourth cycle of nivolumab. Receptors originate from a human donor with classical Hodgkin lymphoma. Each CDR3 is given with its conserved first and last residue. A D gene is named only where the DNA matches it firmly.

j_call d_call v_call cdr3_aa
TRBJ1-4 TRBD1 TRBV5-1 CASSLDGQGDEKLFF
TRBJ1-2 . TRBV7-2 CASSLQGPPYYGYTF
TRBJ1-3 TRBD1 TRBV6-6 CASSYYGQGKNTIYF
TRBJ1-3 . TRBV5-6 CASSFLGGSGNTIYF
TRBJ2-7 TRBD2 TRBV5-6 CASSIPGGSGYEQYF
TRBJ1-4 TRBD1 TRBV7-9 CASSLQGSNEKLFF
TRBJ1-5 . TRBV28 CASSLLSSGSRQPQHF
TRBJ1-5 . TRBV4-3 CASSPEDTRQPQHF
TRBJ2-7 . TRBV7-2 CASSLIGFSYEQYF
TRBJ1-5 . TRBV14 CASSPDSINQPQHF
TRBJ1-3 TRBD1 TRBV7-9 CASSRTGQGPGNTIYF
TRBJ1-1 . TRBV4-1 CASSQEPGPGTEAFF
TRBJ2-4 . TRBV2 CASSEGLAKNIQYF
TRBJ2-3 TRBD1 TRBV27 CATGWTGFTDTQYF
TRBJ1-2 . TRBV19 CASSIAPGVYYGYTF
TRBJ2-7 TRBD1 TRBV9 CASSVGSFGVTGGDEQYF
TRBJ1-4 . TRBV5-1 CASSLGPMGYEKLFF
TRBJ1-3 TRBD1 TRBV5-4 CASSAGQVLGNTIYF
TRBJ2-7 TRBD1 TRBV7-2 CASSPDRGHFYEQYF
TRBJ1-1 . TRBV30 CAWIAHLNTEAFF
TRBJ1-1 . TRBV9 CASSVAGRNTEAFF
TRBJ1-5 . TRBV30 CAWSVDGNQPQHF
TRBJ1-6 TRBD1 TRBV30 CAWSVRTGGNSPLHF
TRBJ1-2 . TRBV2 CASALANYGYTF
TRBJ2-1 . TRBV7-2 CASSLGPYNEQFF
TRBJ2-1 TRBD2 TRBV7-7 CASSLVAGGLDEQFF
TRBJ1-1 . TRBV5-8 CASSTGENTEAFF